This passage covers 5 T cell receptor beta chains from one sample sequenced in a study of blood T cells in healthy people across ages. PCR was performed a second time for about 7 to 12 cycles using a sample-barcoded 5' primer and a J-beta primer mix. TCRdb re-derived calls from the 5' RACE reads in MiXCR, one entry per CDR3 protein. Of roughly 1,500,000 distinct CDR3 sequences in the sample, roughly 40% are singletons; the top ten hold 7% to 9.5%. Specimen: blood. The receptors derive from a young woman in good health.

The V gene is TRBV20-1, the J gene TRBJ2-1; a possible D gene is TRBD2 (5 bases). The CDR3 runs to 16 residues. V lost 6 bases and J 0 bases, leaving 18 bases between the germline ends. From germline, CDR1 is DFQATT and CDR2 SNEGSKA (reference sequence). Here the CDR3 reads CSARSGLPSSYNEQFF. The DNA of the CDR3 is TGCAGTGCCCGAAGTGGACTCCCCAGCTCCTACAATGAGCAGTTCTTC.

The chain joins TRBV10-3 to TRBJ2-5, with no clear D. The CDR3 loop spans 14 amino acids. Trimming took off 8 bases at V and 4 bases at J, with 17 bases between the two ends. From germline, CDR1 is ENHRY and CDR2 SYGVKD. The CDR3 protein is CAISKTLWGETQYF. In nucleotides, the CDR3 is TGTGCCATCTCCAAGACCCTTTGGGGAGAGACCCAGTACTTC.

The V call is TRBV3-1, the J call TRBJ2-3, with 12 nucleotides matching TRBD2. Germline loops: CDR1 LGHDT, CDR2 YNNKEL (reference sequence). This CDR3 spans 17 amino acids. J was trimmed by 5 bases and V by 1 base; bases with no gene match: 7. For the CDR3, the DNA is TGTGCCAGCAGCCAAGGTGGACTAGCGGGGTTGGGAGATACGCAGTATTTT. Its protein product is CASSQGGLAGLGDTQYF.

The chain uses TRBV7-2 and TRBJ2-7; 7 bases are shared with TRBD2. V shed 1 base, J shed 3 bases, and the junction held 3 bases outside the gene matches. The germline V gene has CDR1 SGHTA and CDR2 FQGNSA. This CDR3 is built from 14 residues. CDR3 sequence (DNA): TGTGCCAGCAGCTTAGGTTGGGACTACTACGAGCAGTACTTC. It yields the protein CASSLGWDYYEQYF.

In the case of this clonotype: Germline and junction disagree at one end, which may indicate a read error. The chain employs TRBV12-3 or TRBV12-4 and TRBJ2-5; possible D gene TRBD1, 5 bases. The CDR3 loop spans 12 amino acids. The chain's CDR3 is CAGSLGVKGQYF. The CDR3 coding sequence is TGTGCCGGCAGTTTAGGGGTGAAAGGGCAGTACTTC.